This TCR beta chain originates from a study of T cells in Graves' hyperthyroidism and ophthalmopathy. Graves' hyperthyroidism was deemed stable given no ophthalmopathy progression within 18 months. The PBMCs were sourced from fresh peripheral blood (approximately 10 ml). RNA transcripts were the template for amplifying TCR beta CDR3 regions. TCR CDR3 regions were first amplified by RT-PCR with HTBI primers. TCRdb itself ran the multiplex PCR reads through MiXCR, one entry per CDR3 protein. The table lists hundreds of thousands of distinct CDR3 sequences, roughly 37% of them singletons. V was clipped by 6 bases and J by 0 bases, with 11 bases between them. Germline V gene lookup returns CDR1 SNHLY and CDR2 FYNNEI. This CDR3 has 14 amino acids.

The chain links TRBV2 to TRBJ1-1; D call uncertain. The clonotype comes from a man between 18 and 29 years old with Graves' hyperthyroidism. What was sequenced was blood. CDR3 sequence reads: CASSQDIVNTEAFF. The CDR3 DNA is TGTGCCAGCAGCCAAGATATAGTGAACACTGAAGCTTTCTTT.